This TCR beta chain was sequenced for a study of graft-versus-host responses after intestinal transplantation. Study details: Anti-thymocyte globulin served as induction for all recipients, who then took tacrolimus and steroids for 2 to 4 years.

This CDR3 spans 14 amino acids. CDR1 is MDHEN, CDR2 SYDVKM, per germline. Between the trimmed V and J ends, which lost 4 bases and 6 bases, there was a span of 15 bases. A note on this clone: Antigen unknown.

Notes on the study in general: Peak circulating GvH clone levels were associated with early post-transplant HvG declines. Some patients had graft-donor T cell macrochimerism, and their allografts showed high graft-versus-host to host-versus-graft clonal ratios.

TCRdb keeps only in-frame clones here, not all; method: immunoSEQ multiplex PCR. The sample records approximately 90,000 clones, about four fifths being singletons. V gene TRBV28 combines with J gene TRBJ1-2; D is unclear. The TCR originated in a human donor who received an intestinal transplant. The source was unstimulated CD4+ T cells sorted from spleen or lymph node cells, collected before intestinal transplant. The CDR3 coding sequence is TGTGCCAGCAGTTCACCCCACGTGGCCGATGGCTACACCTTC. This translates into CASSSPHVADGYTF.